This TCR beta chain is from a study of T cell changes during pregnancy in multiple sclerosis. Germline V gives CDR1 SQVTM, CDR2 ANQGSEA. Trimming removed 4 bases from V and 7 bases from J; junction bases left unmatched: 7. The CDR3 length is 14 residues. Measured with immunoSEQ multiplex PCR; TCRdb has only the in-frame clones, and not every one. This sample carries under 20,000 clones, approximately 81% of them seen once, and the ten largest clones take about 9.6%. The chain combines TRBV29-1 with TRBJ2-1, with 10 bases fitting TRBD2. The receptor was derived from a female donor with multiple sclerosis, enrolled in a pregnancy study. The input for sequencing was CD8+ T cells from peripheral blood mononuclear cells, taken after pregnancy. The CDR3 nucleotides read TGCAGCGTTGTATCCAGCGGGGGGGCGAATGAGCAGTTCTTC. It translates to CSVVSSGGANEQFF.